A single sample gave rise to the 23 T cell receptor beta chains below, sequenced in a study of T cell responses to AZD1222 COVID-19 vaccine. Clones were read by immunoSEQ multiplex PCR, and TCRdb kept only the in-frame ones, dropping some. The repertoire holds over 130,000 clones, with around 94% as singletons. Specimen: peripheral blood, collected on day 0 of AZD1222 vaccination. These receptors originate from an adult in good health.

V gene TRBV9 combines with J gene TRBJ2-1; D may match TRBD1 or TRBD2 (6 bases each). This CDR3 is built from 16 residues. Germline loops: CDR1 SGDLS, CDR2 YYNGEE. V was cut by 4 bases and J by 4 bases, with 18 bases left in between. As DNA, the CDR3 is TGTGCCAGCAGCCCCCCAGGGGCGGGAATGTACAATGAGCAGTTCTTC. Protein sequence: CASSPPGAGMYNEQFF.

This clone has just one count. The chain combines TRBV15 with TRBJ1-1; 11 bases are shared with TRBD1. Germline assignment: CDR1 LNHNV and CDR2 YYDKDF (reference sequence). The CDR3 extends over 16 amino acids. Trimming removed 0 bases from V and 4 bases from J; junction bases left unmatched: 4. In nucleotides, the CDR3 is TGTGCCACCAGCAGAGATCCAGGGACAGGGGGCACTGAAGCTTTCTTT. Translating gives CATSRDPGTGGTEAFF.

This clone has just one count. The chain employs TRBV27 and TRBJ1-2; TRBD1 matches at 10 bases. This CDR3 has 15 residues. The germline V gene has CDR1 MNHEY and CDR2 SMNVEV (reference sequence). Unmatched junction bases numbered 7, after V lost 1 base and J lost 8 bases. The CDR3 region is CASSLFDRGPAGYTF. DNA of the CDR3: TGTGCCAGCAGTTTATTCGACAGGGGGCCGGCGGGCTACACCTTC.

This clone is a singleton in its sample. The V and J genes are TRBV5-6 and TRBJ2-2; TRBD2 matches at 10 bases. V lost 4 bases, J lost 3 bases, and 3 bases stayed unmatched. CDR3 length: 15 residues. The germline CDR1 and CDR2 sequences are SGHDT and YYEEEE. DNA for the CDR3: TGTGCCAGCAGCCGCGGGACTAGCGACACCGGGGAGCTGTTTTTT. It codes for CASSRGTSDTGELFF.

The chain couples TRBV10-3 to TRBJ1-2, with D perhaps matching TRBD1 (6 bases). The CDR3 is 13 residues long. Trimming took off 6 bases at V and 1 base at J, with 9 bases between the two ends. Germline CDR1 and CDR2: ENHRY and SYGVKD. This CDR3 is CAISDRFNYGYTF. The CDR3 nucleotides read TGTGCCATCAGCGACAGGTTTAACTATGGCTACACCTTC.

This chain connects TRBV15 to TRBJ2-2, with D unclear. Germline V CDR1 and CDR2: LNHNV, YYDKDF (reference sequence). The CDR3 sequence is 13 residues long. The germline V and J ends were trimmed by 0 bases and 6 bases, with 5 bases remaining between them. The CDR3 bases are TGTGCCACCAGCAGAGATTATCCCGGGGAGCTGTTTTTT. This codes for CATSRDYPGELFF.

The V and J genes are TRBV11-2 and TRBJ2-1, with D perhaps matching TRBD2 (6 bases). The CDR3 sequence is 17 residues long. The V end lost 5 bases, the J end lost 3 bases, and 20 bases lay between the germline ends. Germline V gives CDR1 SGHAT, CDR2 FQNNGV. The CDR3 protein is CASSPGPFGGFYNEQFF. In DNA, the CDR3 is TGTGCCAGCAGCCCCGGCCCGTTTGGGGGGTTCTACAATGAGCAGTTCTTC.

The CDR3 sequence is CASSVGQGLVSSPLHF. The DNA for the CDR3 is TGTGCCAGCAGCGTGGGACAGGGGTTAGTGAGTTCACCCCTCCACTTT. The gene calls are TRBV5-5 and TRBJ1-6, with 10 nucleotides matching TRBD1. The CDR3 contains 16 residues. Trimming cost V 4 bases and J 9 bases; bases outside gene matches: 10. CDR1 is SGHKS and CDR2 is YYEKEE in the germline V gene (reference sequence).

Points on this clone: This sample includes further DNA sequences coding for the same CDR3. The chain recombines TRBV7-9 with TRBJ1-2, with D possibly matching TRBD1 (6 bases). The CDR3 is made up of 14 amino acids. Trimming removed 0 bases at V and 2 bases at J, with 7 bases between. Germline V CDR1 and CDR2: SEHNR, FQNEAQ (reference sequence). This CDR3 reads CASSLAQGNYGYTF. The CDR3 DNA reads TGTGCCAGCAGCTTAGCGCAGGGGAACTATGGCTACACCTTC.

The V and J genes are TRBV5-1 and TRBJ2-1, with no clear D. The CDR3 runs to 14 residues. CDR1 and CDR2 (germline): SGHRS, YFSETQ. V was shortened by 1 base and J by 5 bases, with 10 bases between the two germline ends. CDR3: CASSLLLRDNEQFF. CDR3 sequence (DNA): TGCGCCAGCAGCTTGTTATTGCGAGACAATGAGCAGTTCTTC.

The V call is TRBV27, the J call TRBJ1-2; D is perhaps TRBD1 (6 bases). In germline, CDR1 is MNHEY, CDR2 SMNVEV (reference sequence). Trimming left V 1 base short and J 7 bases short, with 13 bases between. The length of the CDR3 is 14 residues. The DNA for the CDR3 is TGTGCCAGCAGTTTATTATCCAGGGGAGGTGGCTACACCTTC. Translation gives CASSLLSRGGGYTF.

This rearrangement joins TRBV10-1 to TRBJ1-1; 7 bases line up with TRBD1. The CDR3 runs to 14 residues. Germline CDR1 WNHNN, CDR2 SYGVQD (reference sequence). V gave up 6 bases and J gave up 1 base; unmatched junction bases: 5. In DNA form, the CDR3 reads TGCGCCAGCAGGGGAGGGGGCGCGAACACTGAAGCTTTCTTT. Translation gives CASRGGGANTEAFF.

This chain uses TRBV7-9 with TRBJ1-2; unclear D gene. This CDR3 has 14 residues. Germline CDR1 and CDR2: SEHNR and FQNEAQ (reference sequence). V was pared by 4 bases and J by 1 base, with 10 bases between. The CDR3 region is CASSYSDINYGYTF. As DNA, the CDR3 is TGTGCCAGCAGCTATTCCGATATTAACTATGGCTACACCTTC.

The gene calls are TRBV9 and TRBJ1-4; D is possibly TRBD1 (5 bases). V was pared by 0 bases and J by 6 bases, with 12 bases between. This CDR3 contains 15 residues. CDR1 and CDR2 (germline): SGDLS, YYNGEE. DNA of the CDR3: TGTGCCAGCAGCGTAGTTGGGGGGAGTGATGAAAAACTGTTTTTT. Its translation is CASSVVGGSDEKLFF. Full variable domain (missing parts from reference TRBV9 and TRBJ1-4): DSGVTQTPKHLITATGQRVTLRCSPRSGDLSVYWYQQSLDQGLQFLIQYYNGEERAKGNILERFSAQQFPDLHSELNLSSLELGDSALYFCASSVVGGSDEKLFFGSGTQLSVL.

The chain employs TRBV29-1 and TRBJ2-3; no clear D gene. Trimming shortened V by 5 bases and J by 1 base, and 13 bases separated the two germline ends. This CDR3 has 14 residues. Germline assignment: CDR1 SQVTM and CDR2 ANQGSEA. DNA of the CDR3: TGCAGCGTTCGTCCACCCCTGCGCACAGATACGCAGTATTTT. Translating gives CSVRPPLRTDTQYF.

V is TRBV4-1 and J is TRBJ1-1; D ambiguous. Germline CDR1 and CDR2: MGHRA and YSYEKL. The V end was cut by 0 bases, the J end by 6 bases, with 11 bases between. The CDR3 is made up of 14 amino acids. The CDR3 protein is CASSQDEGISEAFF. CDR3 bases: TGCGCCAGCAGCCAAGATGAAGGGATCTCTGAAGCTTTCTTT.

The count of this clone is one. The CDR3, as DNA: TGCAGTGCTAGTCCCACGGTTCAGAGTACGCAGTATTTT. Protein product: CSASPTVQSTQYF. This chain links TRBV20-1 with TRBJ2-3; D is undetermined. Germline V gene sequence: CDR1 DFQATT, CDR2 SNEGSKA (reference sequence). The V end lost 3 bases, the J end lost 8 bases, and 15 bases lay between the germline ends. CDR3 length: 13 residues.

V is TRBV28 and J is TRBJ1-4; perhaps TRBD1 as D (5 bases). The germline gives CDR1 MDHEN, CDR2 SYDVKM. The CDR3 covers 13 residues. V shed 3 bases and J shed 5 bases, with 7 bases lying between them. CDR3 protein: CASSFTGNEKLFF. The CDR3 nucleotides read TGTGCCAGCAGTTTCACAGGAAATGAAAAACTGTTTTTT.

This chain connects TRBV5-4 to TRBJ2-1, with unresolved D. CDR1 is SGHNT and CDR2 is YYREEE in the germline V gene (reference sequence). The CDR3 is 17 residues long. Trimming left V 0 bases short and J 0 bases short, with 13 bases between. For the CDR3, the DNA is TGTGCCAGCAGCTTGGGTAGCCCGAGTCTCTCCTACAATGAGCAGTTCTTC. The encoded protein is CASSLGSPSLSYNEQFF. The entire variable domain, with the rest obtained from reference TRBV5-4 and TRBJ2-1, is as follows: ETGVTQSPTHLIKTRGQQVTLRCSSQSGHNTVSWYQQALGQGPQFIFQYYREEENGRGNFPPRFSGLQFPNYSSELNVNALELDDSALYLCASSLGSPSLSYNEQFFGPGTRLTVL.

This chain connects TRBV4-1 to TRBJ1-1, with 7 nucleotides matching TRBD1. The CDR3 is made up of 14 amino acids. Germline assignment: CDR1 MGHRA and CDR2 YSYEKL. J gave up 8 bases and V 6 bases, and 12 bases lay outside the gene matches. The CDR3 bases are TGCGCCAGCAGTTCCCCCCTACAGACAGGGGAAGCTTTCTTT. Translated: CASSSPLQTGEAFF.

This sequence joins TRBV3-1 (or the pseudogene TRBV3-2) and TRBJ1-1; D is perhaps TRBD1 (6 bases). V was cut by 0 bases and J by 6 bases, with 11 bases left in between. Germline V gene data show CDR1 as LGHDT and CDR2 as YNNKEL (reference sequence). The CDR3 is 14 residues long. CDR3 region: CASSQEGGGPEAFF. As DNA, the CDR3 is TGTGCCAGCAGCCAAGAAGGAGGGGGACCTGAAGCTTTCTTT.

The chain recombines TRBV25-1 with TRBJ1-6; no firm D call. Germline V gives CDR1 MGHDK, CDR2 SYGVNS. The CDR3 totals 15 residues. Trimming removed 0 bases at V and 5 bases at J, with 8 bases between. CDR3 loop: CASSEYYGNNSPLHF. The CDR3 DNA sequence: TGTGCCAGCAGTGAATACTACGGAAATAATTCACCCCTCCACTTT.

The V and J genes are TRBV7-2 and TRBJ1-3; TRBD1 is a possible D gene (5 bases). Trimming took 4 bases from V and 7 from J, leaving 17 bases between them. The CDR3 loop spans 15 amino acids. The germline gives CDR1 SGHTA, CDR2 FQGNSA. In nucleotides, the CDR3 is TGTGCCAGCAGCTATAGGGGTACAGGTGGGAACACCATATATTTT. Amino acids: CASSYRGTGGNTIYF.